A selection of T cell receptor beta chains follows, all from one sample in a study of blood T cell repertoires in COVID-19. Method: immunoSEQ multiplex PCR; TCRdb's copy keeps in-frame clones and lacks some. The repertoire has 190,000 or so clones, more than 85% of them found once; the top ten carry less than 3.5%. Input material: peripheral blood. All receptors derive from a woman aged 30 to 39 with active or convalescent COVID-19. Each CDR3 is given without its conserved first and last residue.

CDR3 protein	V gene
ASSIQGYEQY	TRBV5-1
ASSSSWGGGDNEQF	TRBV9
ASSLGQRNTEAF	TRBV7-9
ASSPTLATNEKLF	TRBV4-1
ASSQGTTGYNSPLH	TRBV3-1/TRBV3-2
ATSDTLAGGFLRQF	TRBV24-1
ASSQEAPATEAF	TRBV3-1/TRBV3-2
ASSPSDRGPSKAF	TRBV3-1/TRBV3-2
SVEEEGGEQY	TRBV29-1
ASRTGGIRKKLF	TRBV28
ASSSVRTGRPNEKLF	TRBV5-4
ASSYPTGATGELF	TRBV6-5
ASRKRTGELF	TRBV12-3/TRBV12-4
ASSFRDKGPGDEQF	TRBV7-9
ASDGENTEAF	TRBV5-5
ASSYQLQTEAF	TRBV6-6
ASSLDRNYGYT	TRBV12-3/TRBV12-4
ASSEDAGQETQY	TRBV6-1
ASSLVYQGINEKLF	TRBV7-8
ASSLRQGRATGELF	TRBV27
ASSIGQGASYEQY	TRBV6-2/TRBV6-3
ASSTTGGWNTGELF	TRBV6-6
ASSLAPDRSYEQY	TRBV11-2
ASRPKDRLNTEAF	TRBV7-9
ASRTSRGRHGYT	TRBV6-6
SVEGQGPTNTGELF	TRBV29-1
ASSRGVSTGELF	TRBV5-4
ASRRESGNTIY	TRBV2
ASSGTSTDTQY	TRBV5-6
SVEASYNEQF	TRBV29-1
AWTSGGLGYT	TRBV30
ATLAGTDTQY	TRBV10-3
ASSSLGGYTGELF	TRBV25-1
ASSLVIGAFTDTQY	TRBV7-9